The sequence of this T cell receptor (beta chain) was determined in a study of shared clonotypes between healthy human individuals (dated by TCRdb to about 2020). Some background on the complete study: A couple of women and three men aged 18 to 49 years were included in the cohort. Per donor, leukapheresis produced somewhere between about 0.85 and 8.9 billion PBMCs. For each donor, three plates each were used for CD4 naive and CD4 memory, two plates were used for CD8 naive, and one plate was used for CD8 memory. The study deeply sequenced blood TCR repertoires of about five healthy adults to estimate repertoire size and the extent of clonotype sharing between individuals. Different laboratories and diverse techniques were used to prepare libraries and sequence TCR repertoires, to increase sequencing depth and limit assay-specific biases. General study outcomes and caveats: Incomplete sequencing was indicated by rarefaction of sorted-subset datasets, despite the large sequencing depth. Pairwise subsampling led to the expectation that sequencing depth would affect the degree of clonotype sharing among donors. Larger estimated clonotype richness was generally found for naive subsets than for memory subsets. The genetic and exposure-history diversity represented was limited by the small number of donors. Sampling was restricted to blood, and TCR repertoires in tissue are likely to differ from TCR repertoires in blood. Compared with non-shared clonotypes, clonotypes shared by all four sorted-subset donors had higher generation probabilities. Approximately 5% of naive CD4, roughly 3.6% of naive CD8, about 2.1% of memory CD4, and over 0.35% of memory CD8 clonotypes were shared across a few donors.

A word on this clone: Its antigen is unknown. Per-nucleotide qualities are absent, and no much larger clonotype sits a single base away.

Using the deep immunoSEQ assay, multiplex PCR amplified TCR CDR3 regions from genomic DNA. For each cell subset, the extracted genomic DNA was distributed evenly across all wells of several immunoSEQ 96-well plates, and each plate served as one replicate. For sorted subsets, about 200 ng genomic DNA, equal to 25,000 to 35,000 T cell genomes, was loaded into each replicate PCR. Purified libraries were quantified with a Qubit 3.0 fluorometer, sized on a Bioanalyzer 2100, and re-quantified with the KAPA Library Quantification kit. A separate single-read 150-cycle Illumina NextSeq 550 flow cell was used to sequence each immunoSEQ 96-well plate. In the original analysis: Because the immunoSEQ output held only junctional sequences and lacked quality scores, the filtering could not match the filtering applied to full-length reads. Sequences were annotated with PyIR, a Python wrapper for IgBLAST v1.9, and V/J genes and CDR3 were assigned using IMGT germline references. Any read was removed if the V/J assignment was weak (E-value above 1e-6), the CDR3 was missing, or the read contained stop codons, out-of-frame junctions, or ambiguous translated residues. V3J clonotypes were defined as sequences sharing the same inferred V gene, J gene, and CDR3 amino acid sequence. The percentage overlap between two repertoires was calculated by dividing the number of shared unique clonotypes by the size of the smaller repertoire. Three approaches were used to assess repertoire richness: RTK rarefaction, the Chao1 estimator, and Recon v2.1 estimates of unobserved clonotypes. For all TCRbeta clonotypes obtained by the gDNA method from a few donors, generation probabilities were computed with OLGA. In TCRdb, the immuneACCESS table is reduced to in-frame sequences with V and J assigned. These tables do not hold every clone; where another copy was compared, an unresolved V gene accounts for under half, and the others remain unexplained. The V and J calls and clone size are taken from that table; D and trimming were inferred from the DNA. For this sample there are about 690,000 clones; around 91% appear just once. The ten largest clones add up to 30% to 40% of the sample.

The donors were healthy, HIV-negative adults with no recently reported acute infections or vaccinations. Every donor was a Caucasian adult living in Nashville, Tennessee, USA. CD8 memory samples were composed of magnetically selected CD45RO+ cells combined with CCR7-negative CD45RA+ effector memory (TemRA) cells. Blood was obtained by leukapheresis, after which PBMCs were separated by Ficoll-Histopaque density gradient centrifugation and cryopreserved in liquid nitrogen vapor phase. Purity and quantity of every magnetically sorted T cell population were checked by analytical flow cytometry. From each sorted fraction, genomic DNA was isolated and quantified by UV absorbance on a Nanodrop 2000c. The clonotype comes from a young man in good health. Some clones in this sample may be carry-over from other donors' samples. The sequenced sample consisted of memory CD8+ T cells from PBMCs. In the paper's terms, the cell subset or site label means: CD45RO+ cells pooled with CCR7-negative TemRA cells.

The CDR3 reads CASSQEEGGAGSPLHF. The nucleotides read TGTGCCAGCAGCCAAGAGGAAGGGGGCGCAGGGTCACCCCTCCACTTT. The rearrangement combines TRBV4-2 with TRBJ1-6; 7 nucleotides in the junction match TRBD1. The germline V and J ends show losses of 0 bases and 10 bases respectively, and no gene match explains 9 bases of the junction. From the germline V gene, CDR1 is LGHNA and CDR2 is YNFKEQ. The CDR3 sequence holds 16 residues, the cysteine and phenylalanine included. Only the CDR3 DNA is retained, 48 bases long and in frame from the first base.